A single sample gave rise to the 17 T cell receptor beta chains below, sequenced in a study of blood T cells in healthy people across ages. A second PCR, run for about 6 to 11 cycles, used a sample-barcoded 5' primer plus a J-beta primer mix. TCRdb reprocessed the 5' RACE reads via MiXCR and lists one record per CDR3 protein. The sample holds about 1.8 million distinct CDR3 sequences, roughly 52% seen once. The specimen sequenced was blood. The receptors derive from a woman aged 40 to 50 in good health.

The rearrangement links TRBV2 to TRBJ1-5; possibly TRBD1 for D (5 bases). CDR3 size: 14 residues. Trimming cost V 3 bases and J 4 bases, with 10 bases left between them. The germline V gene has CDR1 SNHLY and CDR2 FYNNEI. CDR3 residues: CASSDTGFNQPQHF. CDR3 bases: TGTGCCAGCAGTGATACAGGATTTAATCAGCCCCAGCATTTT.

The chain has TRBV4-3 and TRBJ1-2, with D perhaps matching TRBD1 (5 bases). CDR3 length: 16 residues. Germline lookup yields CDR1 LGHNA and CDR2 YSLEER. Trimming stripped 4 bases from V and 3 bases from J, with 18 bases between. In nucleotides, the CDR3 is TGCGCCAGCAGCCCGTCCTGGCCAGGGTCGGACTATGGCTACACCTTC. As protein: CASSPSWPGSDYGYTF.

The CDR3 protein is CSARAGWGGRETQYF. The CDR3 nucleotides read TGCAGTGCTAGAGCAGGTTGGGGGGGGCGAGAGACCCAGTACTTC. The rearrangement links TRBV20-1 to TRBJ2-7, with D perhaps matching TRBD2 (7 bases). The DNA end favors TRBJ2-5, so the J call may be wrong. The CDR3 is 15 amino acids. From germline, CDR1 is DFQATT and CDR2 SNEGSKA (reference sequence).

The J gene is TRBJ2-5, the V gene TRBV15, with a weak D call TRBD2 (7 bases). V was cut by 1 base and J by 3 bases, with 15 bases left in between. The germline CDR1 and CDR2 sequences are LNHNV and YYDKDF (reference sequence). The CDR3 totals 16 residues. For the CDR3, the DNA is TGTGCCACCAGCAGAGTACTAGCGAGGGGGGAAGAGACCCAGTACTTC. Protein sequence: CATSRVLARGEETQYF.

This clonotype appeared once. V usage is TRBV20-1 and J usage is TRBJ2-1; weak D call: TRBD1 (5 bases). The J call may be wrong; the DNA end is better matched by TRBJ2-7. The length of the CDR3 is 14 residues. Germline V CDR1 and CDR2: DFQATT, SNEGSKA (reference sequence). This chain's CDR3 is CSARGQYSYNEQYF. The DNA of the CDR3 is TGCAGTGCTAGGGGGCAGTACTCCTACAATGAGCAGTACTTC.

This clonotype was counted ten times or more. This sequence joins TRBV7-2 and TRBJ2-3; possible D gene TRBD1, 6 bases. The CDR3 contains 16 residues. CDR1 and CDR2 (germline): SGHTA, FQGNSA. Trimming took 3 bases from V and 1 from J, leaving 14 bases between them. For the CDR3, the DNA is TGTGCCAGCAGCTTCACCCGGGACATTCGCACAGATACGCAGTATTTT. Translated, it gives CASSFTRDIRTDTQYF.

Here the CDR3 DNA reads TGTGCCAGCACCCAACGGAGGGTATTAGAGCAGTACTTC. Translated: CASTQRRVLEQYF. The chain couples TRBV5-6 to TRBJ2-5, with D possibly TRBD2 on 6 matching bases. Trimming removed 6 bases from V and 11 bases from J, with 20 bases in between. The germline gives CDR1 SGHDT, CDR2 YYEEEE. The CDR3 has 13 amino acids.

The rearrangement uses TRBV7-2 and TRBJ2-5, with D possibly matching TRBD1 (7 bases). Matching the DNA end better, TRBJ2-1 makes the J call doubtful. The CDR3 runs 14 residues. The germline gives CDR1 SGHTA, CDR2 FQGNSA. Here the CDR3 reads CASREGTVQETQFF. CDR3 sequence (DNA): TGTGCCAGCAGGGAGGGGACAGTCCAAGAGACCCAGTTCTTC.

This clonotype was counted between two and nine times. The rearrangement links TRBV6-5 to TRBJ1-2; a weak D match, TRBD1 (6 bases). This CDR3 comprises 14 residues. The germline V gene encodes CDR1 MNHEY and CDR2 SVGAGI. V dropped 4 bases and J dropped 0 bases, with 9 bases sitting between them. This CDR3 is CASSFRGTNYGYTF. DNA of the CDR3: TGTGCCAGCAGTTTTAGGGGGACTAACTATGGCTACACCTTC.

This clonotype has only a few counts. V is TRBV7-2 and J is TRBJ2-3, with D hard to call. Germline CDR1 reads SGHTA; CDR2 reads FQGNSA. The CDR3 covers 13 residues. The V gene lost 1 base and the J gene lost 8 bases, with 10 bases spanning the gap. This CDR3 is CASSLGILSTQYF. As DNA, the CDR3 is TGTGCCAGCAGCTTAGGAATACTTTCTACGCAGTATTTT.

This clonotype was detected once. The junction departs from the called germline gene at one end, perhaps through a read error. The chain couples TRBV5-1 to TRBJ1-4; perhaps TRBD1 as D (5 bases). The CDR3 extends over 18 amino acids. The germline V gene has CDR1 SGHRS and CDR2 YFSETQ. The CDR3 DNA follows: TGCGCCGGCAGCCAAACAGGTTGGGGGAAAGCAACTAATGAAAAACTGTTTTTT. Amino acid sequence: CAGSQTGWGKATNEKLFF.

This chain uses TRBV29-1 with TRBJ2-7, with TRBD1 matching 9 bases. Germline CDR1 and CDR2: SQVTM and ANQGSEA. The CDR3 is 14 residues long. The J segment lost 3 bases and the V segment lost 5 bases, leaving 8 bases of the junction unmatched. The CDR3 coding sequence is TGCAGCGTTCTGGACAGGGGCAGAATCTACGAGCAGTACTTC. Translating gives CSVLDRGRIYEQYF.

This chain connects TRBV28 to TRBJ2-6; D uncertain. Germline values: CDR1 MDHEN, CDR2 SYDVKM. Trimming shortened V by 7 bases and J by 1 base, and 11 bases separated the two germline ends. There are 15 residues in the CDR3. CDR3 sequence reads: CASTDFGSGANVLTF. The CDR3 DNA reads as TGTGCCAGCACCGATTTCGGATCTGGGGCCAACGTCCTGACTTTC.

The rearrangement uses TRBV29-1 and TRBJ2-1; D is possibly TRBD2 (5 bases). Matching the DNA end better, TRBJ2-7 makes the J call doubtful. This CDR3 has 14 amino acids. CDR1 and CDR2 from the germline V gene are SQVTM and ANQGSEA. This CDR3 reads CSVGERRIYNEQYF. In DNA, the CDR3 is TGCAGCGTTGGCGAGCGGAGGATATACAATGAGCAGTACTTC.

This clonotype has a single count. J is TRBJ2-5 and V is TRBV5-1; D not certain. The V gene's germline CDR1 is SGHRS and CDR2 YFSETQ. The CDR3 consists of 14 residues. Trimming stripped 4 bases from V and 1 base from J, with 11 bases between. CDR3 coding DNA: TGCGCCAGCAGCCACCGACATATCCAAGAGACCCAGTACTTC. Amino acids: CASSHRHIQETQYF.

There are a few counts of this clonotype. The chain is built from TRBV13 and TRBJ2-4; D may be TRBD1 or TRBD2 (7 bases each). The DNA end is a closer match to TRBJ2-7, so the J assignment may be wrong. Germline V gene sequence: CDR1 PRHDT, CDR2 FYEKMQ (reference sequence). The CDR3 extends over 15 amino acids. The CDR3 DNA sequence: TGTGCCAGCAGCCCAGGGGGGGTGGGTGCCCACGAGCAGTACTTC. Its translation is CASSPGGVGAHEQYF.

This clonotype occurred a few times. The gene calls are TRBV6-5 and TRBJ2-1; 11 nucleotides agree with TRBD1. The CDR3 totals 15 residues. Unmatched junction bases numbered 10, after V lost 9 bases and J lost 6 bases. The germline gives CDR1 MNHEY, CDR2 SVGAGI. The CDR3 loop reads CASTSRGTGGNEQFF. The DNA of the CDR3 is TGTGCCAGTACCTCCCGGGGGACAGGGGGCAATGAGCAGTTCTTC.